These 15 T cell receptor beta chains originate from one sample sequenced in a study of blood T cell repertoires in COVID-19. This table comes from immunoSEQ multiplex PCR, and its TCRdb copy is limited to in-frame clones, with some not included. The sample lists about 190,000 clones; roughly 84% were seen once. Sequencing was done on a sample of PBMCs or T cells enriched from blood (not recorded which). These receptor sequences come from a woman aged 25 to 39 who had recovered from COVID-19.

The chain recombines TRBV6-5 with TRBJ1-5; D perhaps matches TRBD1 (5 bases). CDR1 and CDR2 (germline): MNHEY, SVGAGI. CDR3 size: 13 residues. Trimming took 7 bases from V and 3 from J, leaving 10 bases between them. CDR3 amino acids: CASKDRSNQPQHF. CDR3 nucleotide sequence: TGTGCCAGCAAAGACAGATCCAATCAGCCCCAGCATTTT.

The CDR3 coding sequence is TGTGCTTCGGGCAGGGGGTACGAGCAGTACTTC. This codes for CASGRGYEQYF. The chain carries TRBV12-3 or TRBV12-4 and TRBJ2-7; TRBD1 aligns across 7 bases. There are 11 residues in the CDR3.

The chain employs TRBV4-1 and TRBJ1-1, with D uncertain. The CDR3 has 14 amino acids. The V gene's germline CDR1 is MGHRA and CDR2 YSYEKL. The germline V and J ends were trimmed by 0 bases and 1 base, with 6 bases remaining between them. The CDR3 loop reads CASSQDLGNTEAFF. The CDR3 nucleotides read TGCGCCAGCAGCCAAGATCTAGGGAACACTGAAGCTTTCTTT.

V gene TRBV28 combines with J gene TRBJ1-1; D is undetermined. Germline CDR1 is MDHEN and CDR2 is SYDVKM. The V end lost 5 bases, the J end lost 2 bases, and 15 bases lay between the germline ends. The CDR3 spans 15 residues. The CDR3 spells CASSPPGNANTEAFF. CDR3 in DNA: TGTGCCAGCAGTCCCCCGGGGAATGCAAACACTGAAGCTTTCTTT.

V gene TRBV14 combines with J gene TRBJ2-5, with 10 positions matching TRBD1. Per the germline V gene, CDR1 is SGHDN and CDR2 is FVKESK. The CDR3 sequence is 18 residues long. V dropped 1 base and J dropped 2; count of bases not matched to a gene: 10. The CDR3 DNA follows: TGTGCCAGCAGCCAAGGTCGCCTGGGGACAGGGGTTCAAGAGACCCAGTACTTC. Amino acid sequence: CASSQGRLGTGVQETQYF. Full variable domain (missing parts from reference TRBV14 and TRBJ2-5): EAGVTQFPSHSVIEKGQTVTLRCDPISGHDNLYWYRRVMGKEIKFLLHFVKESKQDESGMPNNRFLAERTGGTYSTLKVQPAELEDSGVYFCASSQGRLGTGVQETQYFGPGTRLLVL.

The chain recombines TRBV28 with TRBJ2-7, with D possibly matching TRBD2 (6 bases). Between the trimmed V and J ends, which lost 1 base and 5 bases, there was a span of 21 bases. This CDR3 is built from 17 residues. The germline V gene encodes CDR1 MDHEN and CDR2 SYDVKM. CDR3 coding DNA: TGTGCCAGCAGTTTATCCCCCGCTCTGGAGGGCGTCCACGAGCAGTACTTC. The encoded protein is CASSLSPALEGVHEQYF.

Comments on this clone: This CDR3 is also generated by other DNA sequences in the sample. The rearrangement joins TRBV6-5 to TRBJ2-7; perhaps TRBD2 as D (5 bases). V lost 6 bases to trimming and J lost 2 bases, with 11 bases between them. The germline CDR1 and CDR2 sequences are MNHEY and SVGAGI. The CDR3 is 13 residues long. Here the CDR3 DNA reads TGTGCCAGCAGCCGCCCCGGGGCCTACGAGCAGTACGTC. This gives the protein CASSRPGAYEQYV.

V usage is TRBV19 and J usage is TRBJ1-1; D gene unclear. Germline V gene sequence: CDR1 LNHDA, CDR2 SQIVND (reference sequence). V lost 7 bases, J lost 1 base, and 13 bases lay in between. The CDR3 runs 14 residues. CDR3 bases: TGTGCCAGTACCTTGAGGAGGGCGAACACTGAAGCTTTCTTT. Encoded protein: CASTLRRANTEAFF. The variable domain in full, completed from reference TRBV19 and TRBJ1-1, reads DGGITQSPKYLFRKEGQNVTLSCEQNLNHDAMYWYRQDPGQGLRLIYYSQIVNDFQKGDIAEGYSVSREKKESFPLTVTSAQKNPTAFYLCASTLRRANTEAFFGQGTRLTVV.

The chain employs TRBV4-2 and TRBJ2-5; a possible D gene is TRBD2 (7 bases). Trimming removed 1 base from V and 5 bases from J, with 14 bases in between. The V gene's germline CDR1 is LGHNA and CDR2 YNFKEQ. CDR3 length: 15 residues. In DNA form, the CDR3 reads TGTGCCAGCAGCCAAGCTTCACAGGGAGGGGAGACCCAGTACTTC. It translates to CASSQASQGGETQYF.

The chain recombines TRBV30 with TRBJ2-3; the D gene is possibly TRBD2 (5 bases). In germline, CDR1 is GTSNPN, CDR2 SVGIG (reference sequence). With 2 bases removed from V and 9 bases from J, the gap between germline ends came to 15 bases. The CDR3 is 13 amino acids. The CDR3 is CAWSLTSPGTQYF. CDR3 coding DNA: TGTGCCTGGAGTTTGACTTCCCCGGGGACGCAGTATTTT. Drawing the rest from reference TRBV30 and TRBJ2-3, the complete variable domain is SQTIHQWPATLVQPVGSPLSLECTVEGTSNPNLYWYRQAAGRGLQLLFYSVGIGQISSEVPQNLSASRPQDRQFILSSKKLLLSDSGFYLCAWSLTSPGTQYFGPGTRLTVL.

The rearrangement uses TRBV2 and TRBJ1-5; perhaps TRBD1 as D (5 bases). Germline CDR1 SNHLY, CDR2 FYNNEI. Deletions cut 1 base from V and 6 bases from J, with 19 bases between. This CDR3 spans 17 amino acids. CDR3 region: CASSEGDPRDWSQPQHF. The DNA of the CDR3 is TGTGCCAGCAGTGAAGGTGATCCCAGGGATTGGAGTCAGCCCCAGCATTTT.

The J gene is TRBJ2-7, the V gene TRBV6-5, with 11 bases aligning to TRBD2. Germline CDR1 is MNHEY and CDR2 is SVGAGI. Trimming at V came to 5 bases and at J to 2 bases, leaving 5 bases not matched to a gene. The length of the CDR3 is 15 residues. As DNA, the CDR3 is TGTGCCAGCAGTAGACTGGGACTAGCGGCCTACGAGCAGTACTTC. The encoded protein is CASSRLGLAAYEQYF.

The rearrangement uses TRBV7-2 and TRBJ1-2, with 8 bases fitting TRBD1. The V gene end was trimmed by 5 bases and the J gene end by 2 bases; junction bases not matched to a gene: 19. Per the germline V gene, CDR1 is SGHTA and CDR2 is FQGNSA. The CDR3 contains 19 residues. The CDR3 loop is CASSISGTMTGATNYGYTF. The CDR3 DNA reads as TGTGCCAGCAGCATTAGCGGTACTATGACAGGGGCCACAAACTATGGCTACACCTTC.

The chain recombines TRBV7-3 with TRBJ2-2; TRBD2 is a possible D gene (6 bases). CDR3 length: 18 amino acids. CDR1 is SGHTA, CDR2 FQGTGA, per germline. Trimming removed 2 bases at V and 0 bases at J, with 16 bases between. CDR3 amino acids: CASSLRVFGGANTGELFF. CDR3 in DNA: TGTGCCAGCAGCTTACGAGTCTTTGGCGGGGCGAACACCGGGGAGCTGTTTTTT.

The chain has TRBV2 and TRBJ1-2; D unresolved. Trimming cost V 8 bases and J 8 bases, with 6 bases left between them. Per germline, CDR1 SNHLY and CDR2 FYNNEI. This CDR3 is 9 amino acids long. CDR3 in DNA: TGTGCCAGCTTGAGCGGCTACACCTTC. Protein product: CASLSGYTF.